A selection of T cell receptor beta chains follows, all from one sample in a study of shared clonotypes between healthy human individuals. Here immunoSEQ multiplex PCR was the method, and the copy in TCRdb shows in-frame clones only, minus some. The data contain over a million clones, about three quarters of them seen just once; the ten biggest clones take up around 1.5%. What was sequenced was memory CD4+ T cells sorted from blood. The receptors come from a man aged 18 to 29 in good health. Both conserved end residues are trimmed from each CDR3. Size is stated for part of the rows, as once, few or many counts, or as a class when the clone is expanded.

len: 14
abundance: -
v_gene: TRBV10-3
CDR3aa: AISRGGSQNTGELF

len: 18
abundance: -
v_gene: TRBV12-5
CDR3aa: ASGLVPMLARGRDGNEQF

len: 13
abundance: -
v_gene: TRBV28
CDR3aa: ASRKGGAGANVLT

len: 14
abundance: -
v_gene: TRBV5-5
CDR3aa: ASSLVGSLLNTEAF

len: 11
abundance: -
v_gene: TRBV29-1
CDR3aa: SAGLLAAGDQF

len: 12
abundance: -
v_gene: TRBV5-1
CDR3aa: ASSFTGTGETQY

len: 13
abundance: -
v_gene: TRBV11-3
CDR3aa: ASSCDRVCYNEQF

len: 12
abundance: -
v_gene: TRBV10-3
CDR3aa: AISESVSNTEAF

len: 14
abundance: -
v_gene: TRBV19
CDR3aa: ASSPSQSPSTYEQY

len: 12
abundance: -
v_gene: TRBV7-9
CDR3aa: ASSMVANTGELF

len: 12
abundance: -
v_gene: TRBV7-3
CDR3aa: ASSLLGGNTEAF

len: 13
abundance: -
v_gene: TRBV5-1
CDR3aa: ASSLAWDLADTQY

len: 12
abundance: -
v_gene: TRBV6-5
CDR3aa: ASSPTGERQPQH

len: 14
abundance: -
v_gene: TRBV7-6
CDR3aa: AIGPLAGGHTGELF

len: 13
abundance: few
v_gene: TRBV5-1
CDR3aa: ASSLATSYTDTQY

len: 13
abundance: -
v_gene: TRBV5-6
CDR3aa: ASSLFAGNTDTQY

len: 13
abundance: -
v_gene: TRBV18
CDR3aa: ASSPGQGPNEKLF

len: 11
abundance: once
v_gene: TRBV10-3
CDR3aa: AISARDRETQY

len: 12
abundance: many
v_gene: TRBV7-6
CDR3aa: ASSFGTGDSPLH

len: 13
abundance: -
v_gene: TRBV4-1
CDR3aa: ASRQVGTGGGEQF

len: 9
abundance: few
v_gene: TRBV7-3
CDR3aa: ASSPQSRGH

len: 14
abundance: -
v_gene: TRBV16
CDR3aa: ASSQSSGSFYNEQF

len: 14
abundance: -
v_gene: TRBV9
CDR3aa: ASSSRTSALSYEQY

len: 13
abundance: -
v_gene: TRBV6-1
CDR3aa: ASSGTGAGDQPQH

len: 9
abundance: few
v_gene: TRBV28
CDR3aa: ASGINYGYT

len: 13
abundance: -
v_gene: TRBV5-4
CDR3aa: ASSAWDSSNEKLF

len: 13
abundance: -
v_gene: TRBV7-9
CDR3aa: ASSLDPGTSETQY

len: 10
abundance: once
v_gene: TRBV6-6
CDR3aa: ASSPRDYGYT

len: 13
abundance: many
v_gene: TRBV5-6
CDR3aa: ASSLGGAGANVLT

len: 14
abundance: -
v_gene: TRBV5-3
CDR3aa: ARSPTPDSRIYGYT

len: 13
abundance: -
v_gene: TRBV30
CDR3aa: AWSVRSGSGKTQY

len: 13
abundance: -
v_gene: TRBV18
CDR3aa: ASSLLGGGDTEAF

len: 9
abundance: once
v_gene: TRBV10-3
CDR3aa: ATRTTDTQY

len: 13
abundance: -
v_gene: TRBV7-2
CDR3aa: ASSLDRPVGNTIY

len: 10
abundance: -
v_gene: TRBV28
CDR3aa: ASSVNTDTQY

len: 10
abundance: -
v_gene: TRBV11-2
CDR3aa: ASSLGPVAAF

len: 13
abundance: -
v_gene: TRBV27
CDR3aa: ASSFGGPSPYEQY

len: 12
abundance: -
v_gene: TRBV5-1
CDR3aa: ASSFGQENEKLF

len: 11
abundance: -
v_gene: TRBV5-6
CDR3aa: ASSLSWNQPQH

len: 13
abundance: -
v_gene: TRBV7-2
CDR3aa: ASSPRTVNTGELF

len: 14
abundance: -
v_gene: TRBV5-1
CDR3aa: ASSYTSGGTYNEQF

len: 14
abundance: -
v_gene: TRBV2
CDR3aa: ASRAGGFNSNQPQH

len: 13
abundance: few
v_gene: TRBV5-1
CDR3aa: ASSSNFRVQETQY

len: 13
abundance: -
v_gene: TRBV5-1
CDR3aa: ASSLGDTGTDTQY

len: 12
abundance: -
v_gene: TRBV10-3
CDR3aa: AISETGRGDGYT

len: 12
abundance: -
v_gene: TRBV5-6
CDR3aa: ASSPIGPNYGYT

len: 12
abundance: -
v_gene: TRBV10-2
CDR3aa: ASRALRLEDTQY

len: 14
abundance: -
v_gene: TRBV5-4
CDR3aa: ASSSRGMGGANVLT

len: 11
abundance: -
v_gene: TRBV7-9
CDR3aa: ASSSTGNSPLH

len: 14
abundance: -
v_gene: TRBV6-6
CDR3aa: ASRYRPQSSGNTIY

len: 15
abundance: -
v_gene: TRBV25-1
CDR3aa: ASSEELAGAYQETQY

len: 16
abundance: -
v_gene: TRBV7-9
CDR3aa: ASSWGTSGRASQETQY

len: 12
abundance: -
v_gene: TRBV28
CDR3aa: ASRPPVREEKLF